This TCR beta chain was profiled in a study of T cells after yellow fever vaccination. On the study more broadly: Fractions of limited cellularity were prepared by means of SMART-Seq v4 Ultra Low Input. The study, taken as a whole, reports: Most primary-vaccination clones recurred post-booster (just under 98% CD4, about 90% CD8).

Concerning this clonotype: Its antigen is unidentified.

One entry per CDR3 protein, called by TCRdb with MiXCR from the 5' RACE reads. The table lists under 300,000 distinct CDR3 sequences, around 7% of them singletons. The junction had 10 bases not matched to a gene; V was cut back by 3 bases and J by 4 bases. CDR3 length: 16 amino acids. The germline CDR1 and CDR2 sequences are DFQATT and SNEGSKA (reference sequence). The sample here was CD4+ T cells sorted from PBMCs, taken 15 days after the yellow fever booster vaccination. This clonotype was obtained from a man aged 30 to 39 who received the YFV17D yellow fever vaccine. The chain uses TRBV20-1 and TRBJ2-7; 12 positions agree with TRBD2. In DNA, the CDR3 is TGCAGTGCTAGCTCCTCACTAGCGGGAGGATCGTACGAGCAGTACTTC. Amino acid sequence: CSASSSLAGGSYEQYF.